This TCR beta chain was retrieved from a study of T-cell memory formation after mild COVID-19. Trimming left V 1 base short and J 6 bases short, with 4 bases between. CDR3 length: 13 amino acids. This clonotype appeared many times. One entry per CDR3 protein, called by TCRdb with MiXCR from the 5' RACE reads. The sample records about 260,000 distinct CDR3 sequences, roughly 15% being singletons. The V gene is TRBV12-3 or TRBV12-4, the J gene TRBJ1-6, with unresolved D. Sample: PBMCs or a T cell subset sorted from them (not recorded which). The receptor was derived from a man aged 18 to 30 who had mild COVID-19 (a few samples of this study predate the infection). Cell type and time point are not known. The CDR3 DNA follows: TGTGCCAGCAGTTTAGACCTTAATTCACCCCTCCACTTT. Translation: CASSLDLNSPLHF.